The entry below describes one T cell receptor (beta chain). Other DNA sequences in this specimen translate into the identical CDR3. The data were obtained in a study of cytomegalovirus exposure and HLA in healthy donors. J lost 2 bases, V lost 2 bases, and 3 bases had no gene match. The CDR3 length is 14 residues. Germline CDR1 SGDLS, CDR2 YYNGEE. The PCR was carried out with 60 Vbeta primers and 13 Jbeta primers. Sequencing used immunoSEQ multiplex PCR; TCRdb keeps in-frame clones, though not all of them. The table lists over 150,000 clones, approximately 79% of them singletons, with around 1.6% in the top ten.

The material sequenced was PBMCs. This clonotype was sampled from a girl under 18 in good health and CMV-seropositive. V is TRBV9 and J is TRBJ2-7, with 8 bases fitting TRBD2. The CDR3 protein is CASSVGGGTYEQYF. The CDR3, as DNA: TGTGCCAGCAGCGTCGGGGGGGGAACCTACGAGCAGTACTTC. Drawing the rest from reference TRBV9 and TRBJ2-7, the complete variable domain is DSGVTQTPKHLITATGQRVTLRCSPRSGDLSVYWYQQSLDQGLQFLIQYYNGEERAKGNILERFSAQQFPDLHSELNLSSLELGDSALYFCASSVGGGTYEQYFGPGTRLTVT.